The text below deals with one T cell receptor (beta chain). Per the original methods: Estimation of nucleated cell counts relied on the amplification of reference gene primers. Measured with immunoSEQ multiplex PCR; TCRdb has only the in-frame clones, and not every one. V, J and clone size reflect that table, while D and trimming were determined from the DNA. The sample contains 200,000 to 250,000 clones, about three quarters of which appear only once. Germline CDR1 is MNHNS and CDR2 is SASEGT. J lost 4 bases, V lost 0 bases, and 6 bases had no gene match. The CDR3 runs to 16 residues. This entry belongs to a study of blood T cell repertoires in COVID-19. In the study overall: Sites across the United States, Italy and Spain contributed samples from acute and convalescent COVID-19. PBMCs, B-cell-depleted T cells, or T cells were the source of the cDNA or gDNA that made up the material.

Sequencing was performed on peripheral blood. The chain combines TRBV6-1 with TRBJ1-3, with 7 bases lining up with TRBD1. The TCR sequence derives from a woman aged 65 to 85 with acute or convalescent COVID-19. The CDR3 sequence: CASSEALPGGGNTIYF. The CDR3 DNA reads as TGTGCCAGCAGTGAAGCGCTTCCAGGGGGAGGAAACACCATATATTTT.